A single sample gave rise to the 21 T cell receptor beta chains below, sequenced in a study of blood T cell repertoires in COVID-19 (dated by TCRdb to 2020 to 2021). The library was generated by the immunoSEQ multiplex PCR assay. Sourced from immuneACCESS, this table was stored by TCRdb with only in-frame sequences that have V and J called. A share of the clones is absent; for the studies checked, an unresolved V gene accounts for under half, and the remainder has no known explanation. The sample data list 150,000 to 200,000 clones, and 80% to 90% of these were observed just once. Of the sample, roughly 8% is held by the ten largest clones. The source material was peripheral blood. The receptors originated from a man between 60 and 70 years old with acute or convalescent COVID-19.

V usage is TRBV6-5 and J usage is TRBJ2-2, with 9 bases fitting TRBD2. Germline V gives CDR1 MNHEY, CDR2 SVGAGI. V was clipped by 9 bases and J by 3 bases; unmatched bases: 2. CDR3 length equals 13 residues. CDR3 residues: CASLAGDTGELFF. As DNA, the CDR3 is TGTGCCAGTTTAGCGGGAGACACCGGGGAGCTGTTTTTT.

This clone appeared a single time. V usage is TRBV6-5 and J usage is TRBJ2-5; possible D gene TRBD1, 5 bases. V lost 0 bases and J 0 bases, leaving 8 bases between the germline ends. Germline assignment: CDR1 MNHEY and CDR2 SVGAGI. The CDR3 runs to 15 residues. This CDR3 is CASSYSARDQETQYF. In DNA, the CDR3 is TGTGCCAGCAGTTACTCGGCCAGGGACCAAGAGACCCAGTACTTC.

The V and J genes are TRBV10-2 and TRBJ1-5, with D perhaps TRBD1 (5 bases). Germline CDR1 reads WSHSY; CDR2 reads SAAADI. V lost 4 bases and J 6 bases, leaving 13 bases between the germline ends. The CDR3 has 14 amino acids. Here the CDR3 DNA reads TGCGCCAGCAGTGCGGACAATTCGGGTCAGCCCCAGCATTTT. It is translated as CASSADNSGQPQHF.

The V call is TRBV19, the J call TRBJ2-7; TRBD2 agrees at 16 bases. This CDR3 has 16 amino acids. CDR1 LNHDA and CDR2 SQIVND come from the germline V gene (reference sequence). With 5 bases clipped from V and 3 bases from J, the junction kept 4 bases outside the gene matches. As DNA, the CDR3 is TGTGCCAGTAGTTCCGGGACTAGCGGGAGGGACTACGAGCAGTACTTC. It translates to CASSSGTSGRDYEQYF.

The chain carries TRBV6-5 and TRBJ1-5; weak D call: TRBD1 (6 bases). Germline CDR1 and CDR2: MNHEY and SVGAGI. The CDR3 sequence is 13 residues long. Trimming removed 6 bases from V and 9 bases from J, with 15 bases in between. In DNA, the CDR3 is TGTGCCAGCAGATGGGACATTTCTCGGCCCCAGCATTTT. It translates to CASRWDISRPQHF.

The rearrangement joins TRBV9 to TRBJ2-2, with TRBD2 identical over 11 bases. Looked up from germline, CDR1 is SGDLS and CDR2 is YYNGEE. The CDR3 contains 16 residues. The V and J ends lost 3 bases and 5 bases, in that order; junction bases with no gene match: 6. The CDR3 DNA is TGTGCCAGCAGCGCCGGGACTAGCGGCCGTACCGGGGAGCTGTTTTTT. This translates into CASSAGTSGRTGELFF.

The rearrangement uses TRBV24-1 and TRBJ1-5; TRBD1 is a possible D gene (6 bases). The CDR3 spans 13 residues. Germline V lookup: CDR1 KGHDR, CDR2 SFDVKD. V dropped 3 bases and J dropped 5 bases, with 7 bases sitting between them. As DNA, the CDR3 is TGTGCCACCAGTGATGGGACACATCAGCCCCAGCATTTT. Translated, it gives CATSDGTHQPQHF.

This chain uses TRBV7-3 with TRBJ2-3; 14 bases line up with TRBD2. Germline assignment: CDR1 SGHTA and CDR2 FQGTGA. V was pared by 5 bases and J by 4 bases, with 5 bases of the junction left unmatched. The CDR3 runs to 16 residues. The CDR3 region is CASSIGTSGSSDTQYF. In nucleotides, the CDR3 is TGTGCCAGCAGCATAGGGACTAGCGGGAGCTCAGATACGCAGTATTTT.

The genes are TRBV25-1 and TRBJ2-7; 10 bases are a match to TRBD1. Germline V gene sequence: CDR1 MGHDK, CDR2 SYGVNS. CDR3 size: 13 residues. With V trimmed by 4 bases and J by 9 bases, 6 bases remained unmatched. The CDR3 reads CASSVTGGAGQYF. The CDR3 coding sequence is TGTGCCAGCAGTGTGACAGGGGGCGCCGGGCAGTACTTC.

CDR3 nucleotides: TGTGCCAGCAGTTACTCGCAGGGCGGCTATGGCTACACCTTC. Translating gives CASSYSQGGYGYTF. J is TRBJ1-2 and V is TRBV6-5; D is perhaps TRBD1 (5 bases). Germline V gene sequence: CDR1 MNHEY, CDR2 SVGAGI. Trimming removed 0 bases from V and 4 bases from J, with 9 bases in between. The CDR3 consists of 14 residues.

This clone was found a few times. J is TRBJ2-1 and V is TRBV7-9; 14 bases are shared with TRBD2. Germline loops: CDR1 SEHNR, CDR2 FQNEAQ (reference sequence). The trim removed 1 base at V and 6 bases at J, leaving 5 bases unmatched. The CDR3 is 17 residues long. The CDR3 loop reads CASSLGLAGGPGNEQFF. For the CDR3, the DNA is TGTGCCAGCAGCTTAGGACTAGCGGGAGGGCCCGGCAATGAGCAGTTCTTC.

V usage is TRBV14 and J usage is TRBJ2-7, with 12 positions matching TRBD2. The junction had 14 bases not matched to a gene; V was cut back by 4 bases and J by 1 base. The V gene's germline CDR1 is SGHDN and CDR2 FVKESK. This CDR3 region has 19 residues. The CDR3 sequence is CASSPKVGLAGYRSYEQYF. In DNA form, the CDR3 reads TGTGCCAGCAGCCCCAAAGTGGGACTAGCGGGTTACCGATCCTACGAGCAGTACTTC.

This clone was seen once. This chain connects TRBV7-3 to TRBJ2-1; 10 bases are shared with TRBD1. V dropped 5 bases and J dropped 9; count of bases not matched to a gene: 13. Germline V gene sequence: CDR1 SGHTA, CDR2 FQGTGA. The CDR3 is 16 amino acids. CDR3 in DNA: TGTGCCAGCAGCGTAGGCAACCGGGACAGGGGTGGTGAGCAGTTCTTC. This gives the protein CASSVGNRDRGGEQFF.

This chain uses TRBV6-5 with TRBJ2-1; 7 bases match TRBD2. The V and J ends lost 2 bases and 8 bases, in that order; junction bases with no gene match: 9. CDR1 and CDR2 from the germline V gene are MNHEY and SVGAGI. The CDR3 runs 15 residues. CDR3 DNA: TGTGCCAGCAGTTACGGGGGGGAGGGAAAGGATGAGCAGTTCTTC. Its protein is CASSYGGEGKDEQFF.

V usage is TRBV27 and J usage is TRBJ2-2; D gene unclear. This CDR3 spans 10 amino acids. Trimming took off 10 bases at V and 6 bases at J, with 6 bases between the two ends. CDR1 and CDR2 from the germline V gene are MNHEY and SMNVEV (reference sequence). The CDR3 sequence: CATTAGELFF. The CDR3 DNA reads TGTGCCACCACAGCCGGGGAGCTGTTTTTT.

V is TRBV27 and J is TRBJ1-6; the match to TRBD1 covers 11 bases. The junction had 1 base not matched to a gene; V was cut back by 1 base and J by 2 bases. The CDR3 runs to 17 residues. Germline V gene data show CDR1 as MNHEY and CDR2 as SMNVEV (reference sequence). For the CDR3, the DNA is TGTGCCAGCAGTTTATGGGGACAGGGGGCCTATAATTCACCCCTCCACTTT. Its protein product is CASSLWGQGAYNSPLHF.

V is TRBV6-5 and J is TRBJ2-1; 9 nucleotides align to TRBD1. After removal of 8 bases from V and 4 bases from J, the junction contained 9 bases not matched to a gene. CDR1 MNHEY and CDR2 SVGAGI come from the germline V gene. The CDR3 spans 15 residues. The CDR3 loop reads CASLSGTGLYNEQFF. Here the CDR3 DNA reads TGTGCCAGCCTCTCCGGGACAGGGCTTTACAATGAGCAGTTCTTC.

This clone was observed a single time. The CDR3 reads CASSQELAGNHIYTQYF. The CDR3 nucleotides read TGTGCCAGCAGCCAAGAGTTAGCGGGTAATCACATATATACGCAGTATTTT. This sequence joins TRBV3-1 (or the pseudogene TRBV3-2) and TRBJ2-3; 7 bases map to TRBD2. CDR1 LGHDT and CDR2 YNNKEL come from the germline V gene (reference sequence). The V and J ends lost 0 bases and 7 bases, in that order; junction bases with no gene match: 13. This CDR3 contains 17 residues.

The chain is built from TRBV7-9 and TRBJ1-6, with 10 bases fitting TRBD1. The germline CDR1 and CDR2 sequences are SEHNR and FQNEAQ (reference sequence). This CDR3 spans 15 amino acids. J gave up 9 bases and V 5 bases, and 7 bases lay outside the gene matches. As DNA, the CDR3 is TGTGCCAGCAGCCCGGACAGGGGGAAGGGTTCACCCCTCCACTTT. Its translation: CASSPDRGKGSPLHF.

The chain has TRBV10-3 and TRBJ1-5, with unresolved D. CDR3 length equals 12 residues. Trimming removed 3 bases at V and 5 bases at J, with 5 bases between. CDR1 is ENHRY and CDR2 is SYGVKD in the germline V gene. CDR3 DNA sequence: TGTGCCATCAGTGATTCTCATCAGCCCCAGCATTTT. Translating it yields CAISDSHQPQHF.

V and J are TRBV6-5 and TRBJ1-6; no firm D call. The CDR3 has 15 residues. Germline CDR1 is MNHEY and CDR2 is SVGAGI. V was pared by 6 bases and J by 5 bases, with 14 bases between. This CDR3 reads CASRVVGENNSPLHF. The CDR3 DNA is TGTGCCAGCAGAGTTGTGGGAGAGAATAATTCACCCCTCCACTTT.